The clone carrying this T cell receptor (beta chain) was counted many times. Its specificity is not known. TCR beta VDJ and CDR3 were profiled, and genomic DNA was the template. TCRdb re-called the reads through MiXCR, storing one row per CDR3 protein. This table holds approximately 190,000 distinct CDR3 sequences, roughly half found once. This entry is derived from a study of CD8+CD57+ T cells in acquired aplastic anemia. The wider study: Quantities of DNA derived from sorted CD4+ and CD8+ cells averaged approximately 3.5 ug.

Those patients picked for sequencing had displayed CD8+CD57+ cell expansion on flow cytometry. Blood was sampled before the patients had received any therapy. Findings and caveats of the study: No significant patient-versus-control difference appeared in CD8+ Simpson's diversity.

The receptor was isolated from a human donor with aplastic anemia. Sequenced: sorted CD4+, CD8+, or CD8+CD57+ T cells (not recorded which) from PBMCs.

The CDR3 protein is CAIRGDGVQLETQYF. The CDR3 DNA sequence: TGTGCCATCAGAGGGGACGGGGTTCAATTGGAGACCCAGTACTTC. This chain uses TRBV10-3 with TRBJ2-5; D possibly matches TRBD1 or TRBD2 (5 bases each). Germline lookup yields CDR1 ENHRY and CDR2 SYGVKD. The CDR3 has 15 amino acids. Trimming removed 6 bases at V and 5 bases at J, with 19 bases between.